The rows below give T cell receptor beta chains drawn from one sample of a study of identifying expanded T cells in peripheral blood. Only in-frame clones appear in the TCRdb table, and some are missing; sequencing was by immunoSEQ multiplex PCR. Counted here are roughly 96,000 clones, nearly 90% occurring once; the ten biggest clones make up under 6.5%. The sequencing sample was made of blood. These receptors were obtained from a person between 18 and 75 years old in good health. Both conserved end residues are part of each CDR3. The order of the fields is CDR3 DNA, CDR3 protein, D gene, clone size, V gene, J gene. A D gene is named only where the DNA matches it firmly. The size field is filled for only some rows; it gives once, few, many or a size class.

CDR3 DNA: TGCGCCAGCAGCGCCGGCTGGGGAACGGACGGCTACACCTTC
CDR3 protein: CASSAGWGTDGYTF
D gene: NA
clone size: NA
V gene: TRBV5-1
J gene: TRBJ1-2

CDR3 DNA: TGTGCCAGCTCACCACTGCTTTTATCCTTTAACTATGGCTACACCTTC
CDR3 protein: CASSPLLLSFNYGYTF
D gene: NA
clone size: NA
V gene: TRBV18
J gene: TRBJ1-2

CDR3 DNA: TGTGCCATCAGTGACGGGACAGGTACTAATCAGCCCCAGCATTTT
CDR3 protein: CAISDGTGTNQPQHF
D gene: TRBD1
clone size: once
V gene: TRBV10-3
J gene: TRBJ1-5

CDR3 DNA: TGTGCCAGCAGCTCCAATGGCGATGAGCAGTTCTTC
CDR3 protein: CASSSNGDEQFF
D gene: NA
clone size: NA
V gene: TRBV9
J gene: TRBJ2-1

CDR3 DNA: TGTGCCAGCAGACTTGGACAGGGAAACTATGGCTACACCTTC
CDR3 protein: CASRLGQGNYGYTF
D gene: TRBD1
clone size: few
V gene: TRBV7-9
J gene: TRBJ1-2

CDR3 DNA: TGTGCCAGCAGTGAGGCGCCCAATTGGGGGACAGGGATGCAGTTCTTC
CDR3 protein: CASSEAPNWGTGMQFF
D gene: TRBD1
clone size: NA
V gene: TRBV6-1
J gene: TRBJ2-1

CDR3 DNA: TGCGCCAGCAGCTTGGCGCAGGGGGCCCTTCAGCCCCAGCATTTT
CDR3 protein: CASSLAQGALQPQHF
D gene: TRBD1
clone size: NA
V gene: TRBV5-1
J gene: TRBJ1-5

CDR3 DNA: TGTGCCAGCACGTCGTCGGATCGAAGTTTCTATGGCTACACCTTC
CDR3 protein: CASTSSDRSFYGYTF
D gene: NA
clone size: NA
V gene: TRBV6-1
J gene: TRBJ1-2

CDR3 DNA: TGTGCCTGGAGTATATGGGGGGGGAGTCCAGAAGCTTTCTTT
CDR3 protein: CAWSIWGGSPEAFF
D gene: NA
clone size: NA
V gene: TRBV30
J gene: TRBJ1-1

CDR3 DNA: TGTGCCAGCAGTCCGGCAGGGGCTAATCAGCCCCAGCATTTT
CDR3 protein: CASSPAGANQPQHF
D gene: NA
clone size: NA
V gene: TRBV5-6
J gene: TRBJ1-5

CDR3 DNA: TGTGCTAGTGGCTCGGGACTAGCGGGAGTTTTCTCCTACAATGAGCAGTTCTTC
CDR3 protein: CASGSGLAGVFSYNEQFF
D gene: TRBD2
clone size: NA
V gene: TRBV12-5
J gene: TRBJ2-1

CDR3 DNA: TGTGCCAGCAGGACTAGAGACAGGGTTGGGAATGGCTACACCTTC
CDR3 protein: CASRTRDRVGNGYTF
D gene: TRBD1
clone size: few
V gene: TRBV2
J gene: TRBJ1-2

CDR3 DNA: TGTGCCAGTGGGGGCACTCGCGGGGCTTTCTTT
CDR3 protein: CASGGTRGAFF
D gene: NA
clone size: NA
V gene: TRBV28
J gene: TRBJ1-1

CDR3 DNA: TGCGCCACCAATTGGATGGGGAACACCGGGGAGCTGTTTTTT
CDR3 protein: CATNWMGNTGELFF
D gene: NA
clone size: NA
V gene: TRBV5-1
J gene: TRBJ2-2

CDR3 DNA: TGCGCCAGCAGCTTGGGGCAGGTGGGACCTGAAGCTTTCTTT
CDR3 protein: CASSLGQVGPEAFF
D gene: NA
clone size: NA
V gene: TRBV5-1
J gene: TRBJ1-1

CDR3 DNA: TGTGCCAGCAGCTTATTTGGAGGATCGGGACAGGGAGGAAACACCATATATTTT
CDR3 protein: CASSLFGGSGQGGNTIYF
D gene: TRBD1
clone size: NA
V gene: TRBV7-8
J gene: TRBJ1-3

CDR3 DNA: TGTGCCAGCTCACCGGTGGAGAGGACAGGGTTACCCGGGGAGCTGTTTTTT
CDR3 protein: CASSPVERTGLPGELFF
D gene: TRBD1
clone size: NA
V gene: TRBV18
J gene: TRBJ2-2

CDR3 DNA: TGTGCCAGCAGCTTAGGTATAGCGGGGGGCACAGATACGCAGTATTTT
CDR3 protein: CASSLGIAGGTDTQYF
D gene: TRBD2
clone size: once
V gene: TRBV7-8
J gene: TRBJ2-3

CDR3 DNA: TGCGCCAGCAGCTTGAAGGGCACTGAAGCTTTCTTT
CDR3 protein: CASSLKGTEAFF
D gene: NA
clone size: NA
V gene: TRBV5-1
J gene: TRBJ1-1

CDR3 DNA: TGCAGCGCGTTTCATTTCGGGGGCAATGAGCAGTTCTTC
CDR3 protein: CSAFHFGGNEQFF
D gene: NA
clone size: NA
V gene: TRBV29-1
J gene: TRBJ2-1

CDR3 DNA: TGTGCCAGCAGTAAAGGGGGCGACAGTTCACCCCTCCACTTT
CDR3 protein: CASSKGGDSSPLHF
D gene: TRBD1
clone size: NA
V gene: TRBV6-1
J gene: TRBJ1-6

CDR3 DNA: TGCGCCAGCACTGGCAGCGGGGGAGGGTATGAGCAGTTCTTC
CDR3 protein: CASTGSGGGYEQFF
D gene: TRBD2
clone size: few
V gene: TRBV10-2
J gene: TRBJ2-1

CDR3 DNA: TGCGCCAGCAGCCCCTCCCAGGGAACAGATACGCAGTATTTT
CDR3 protein: CASSPSQGTDTQYF
D gene: NA
clone size: NA
V gene: TRBV5-1
J gene: TRBJ2-3

CDR3 DNA: TGTGCCAGCAGCCTGCGCGGGGGGCCGGAGACCCAGTACTTC
CDR3 protein: CASSLRGGPETQYF
D gene: TRBD2
clone size: NA
V gene: TRBV7-9
J gene: TRBJ2-5

CDR3 DNA: TGTGCCAGCAGCCCACCGACAGGGAAAGAGACCCAGTACTTC
CDR3 protein: CASSPPTGKETQYF
D gene: TRBD1
clone size: NA
V gene: TRBV13
J gene: TRBJ2-5

CDR3 DNA: TGCGCCAGCAGCAGGGGACCGAGCTCCTATAATTCACCCCTCCACTTT
CDR3 protein: CASSRGPSSYNSPLHF
D gene: NA
clone size: NA
V gene: TRBV5-1
J gene: TRBJ1-6

CDR3 DNA: TGTGCCAGCAGCGTACAGGGAGCGGGCACAGATACGCAGTATTTT
CDR3 protein: CASSVQGAGTDTQYF
D gene: NA
clone size: NA
V gene: TRBV9
J gene: TRBJ2-3

CDR3 DNA: TGCGCCAGCAGCGCACTGGGACAAATTAGCTCCTACAATGAGCAGTTCTTC
CDR3 protein: CASSALGQISSYNEQFF
D gene: NA
clone size: NA
V gene: TRBV5-1
J gene: TRBJ2-1

CDR3 DNA: TGCAGCGTTGCTTTACTCGAAGCTAACTATGGCTACACCTTC
CDR3 protein: CSVALLEANYGYTF
D gene: NA
clone size: NA
V gene: TRBV29-1
J gene: TRBJ1-2

CDR3 DNA: TGTGCCAGTAGTGCCGGGACAGTCTATGAAAAACTGTTTTTT
CDR3 protein: CASSAGTVYEKLFF
D gene: TRBD1
clone size: NA
V gene: TRBV19
J gene: TRBJ1-4

CDR3 DNA: TGTGCCAGCAGCCAAGCCCCATCCGGGACACCCTCCTACGAGCAGTACTTC
CDR3 protein: CASSQAPSGTPSYEQYF
D gene: NA
clone size: NA
V gene: TRBV4-2
J gene: TRBJ2-7

CDR3 DNA: TGTGCCAGCAGCTCGAACACCGGGGAGCTGTTTTTT
CDR3 protein: CASSSNTGELFF
D gene: NA
clone size: NA
V gene: TRBV7-6
J gene: TRBJ2-2

CDR3 DNA: TGTGCCAGCAGCTTAGTCCCCAGCAGGGCTGCCCTGGACTATGGCTACACCTTC
CDR3 protein: CASSLVPSRAALDYGYTF
D gene: NA
clone size: NA
V gene: TRBV7-2
J gene: TRBJ1-2

CDR3 DNA: TGTGCGAGCACGGGGTGGGCTGATGAAAAACTGTTTTTT
CDR3 protein: CASTGWADEKLFF
D gene: NA
clone size: NA
V gene: TRBV6-5
J gene: TRBJ1-4

CDR3 DNA: TGTGCCAGCAGCTTAGGTGCGGAATTGTATGGCTACACCTTC
CDR3 protein: CASSLGAELYGYTF
D gene: NA
clone size: NA
V gene: TRBV11-2
J gene: TRBJ1-2

CDR3 DNA: TGTGCCAGCAGTCCCGGGACCATAAGGGAGACCCAGTACTTC
CDR3 protein: CASSPGTIRETQYF
D gene: NA
clone size: NA
V gene: TRBV27
J gene: TRBJ2-5

CDR3 DNA: TGTGCCAGCAGCTTTTATTCCGGGACAGGGGTCGAAAAACTGTTTTTT
CDR3 protein: CASSFYSGTGVEKLFF
D gene: TRBD1
clone size: NA
V gene: TRBV7-9
J gene: TRBJ1-4

CDR3 DNA: TGTGCCAGCAGCAGAGGGGACAGGAACACCGGGGAGCTGTTTTTT
CDR3 protein: CASSRGDRNTGELFF
D gene: TRBD1
clone size: NA
V gene: TRBV27
J gene: TRBJ2-2

CDR3 DNA: TGCGCCAGCAGCCAGGGAGGAGATAATTCACCCCTCCACTTT
CDR3 protein: CASSQGGDNSPLHF
D gene: NA
clone size: NA
V gene: TRBV5-1
J gene: TRBJ1-6

CDR3 DNA: TGTGCCACCGAGAGGGGCTCTGGGGCCAACGTCCTGACTTTC
CDR3 protein: CATERGSGANVLTF
D gene: NA
clone size: few
V gene: TRBV6-1
J gene: TRBJ2-6

CDR3 DNA: TGTGCCAGTACTCCCGGAGGGGGAGGGCAGTTCAATCAGCCCCAGCATTTT
CDR3 protein: CASTPGGGGQFNQPQHF
D gene: NA
clone size: NA
V gene: TRBV19
J gene: TRBJ1-5

CDR3 DNA: TGCGCCAGCAGCCCCCGGGACAGGGCCTACGAGCAGTACTTC
CDR3 protein: CASSPRDRAYEQYF
D gene: TRBD1
clone size: NA
V gene: TRBV4-1
J gene: TRBJ2-7

CDR3 DNA: TGCAGCGTTGTAGGAGGAGAAGACTATGGCTACACCTTC
CDR3 protein: CSVVGGEDYGYTF
D gene: NA
clone size: NA
V gene: TRBV29-1
J gene: TRBJ1-2

CDR3 DNA: TGTGCCAGCAGCACTAGCGGGAGAAGGACAGATACGCAGTATTTT
CDR3 protein: CASSTSGRRTDTQYF
D gene: TRBD2
clone size: NA
V gene: TRBV5-4
J gene: TRBJ2-3

CDR3 DNA: TGTGCCAGCAGCTTAGGAAGCGTGAATGAGCAGTTCTTC
CDR3 protein: CASSLGSVNEQFF
D gene: NA
clone size: NA
V gene: TRBV7-2
J gene: TRBJ2-1

CDR3 DNA: TGTGCCAGTAGTGCCACAGAACGTACCAATGAGCAGTTCTTC
CDR3 protein: CASSATERTNEQFF
D gene: NA
clone size: NA
V gene: TRBV19
J gene: TRBJ2-1

CDR3 DNA: TGTGCCAGCAGCTTAGCCCTACCGACAGGGAGGGCTGAAGCTTTCTTT
CDR3 protein: CASSLALPTGRAEAFF
D gene: TRBD1
clone size: NA
V gene: TRBV7-9
J gene: TRBJ1-1

CDR3 DNA: TGTGCCAGCAGTTACTCAGGGGGCGCCTCCTACGAGCAGTACTTC
CDR3 protein: CASSYSGGASYEQYF
D gene: TRBD1
clone size: NA
V gene: TRBV6-5
J gene: TRBJ2-7

CDR3 DNA: TGTGCCAGCTTTACAGGGGTTAAGAATTCACCCCTCCACTTT
CDR3 protein: CASFTGVKNSPLHF
D gene: TRBD1
clone size: few
V gene: TRBV2
J gene: TRBJ1-6

CDR3 DNA: TGCGCCAGCAGCCTCATCTTCGGACAGGGAACTGAAGCTTTCTTT
CDR3 protein: CASSLIFGQGTEAFF
D gene: TRBD1
clone size: once
V gene: TRBV7-3
J gene: TRBJ1-1